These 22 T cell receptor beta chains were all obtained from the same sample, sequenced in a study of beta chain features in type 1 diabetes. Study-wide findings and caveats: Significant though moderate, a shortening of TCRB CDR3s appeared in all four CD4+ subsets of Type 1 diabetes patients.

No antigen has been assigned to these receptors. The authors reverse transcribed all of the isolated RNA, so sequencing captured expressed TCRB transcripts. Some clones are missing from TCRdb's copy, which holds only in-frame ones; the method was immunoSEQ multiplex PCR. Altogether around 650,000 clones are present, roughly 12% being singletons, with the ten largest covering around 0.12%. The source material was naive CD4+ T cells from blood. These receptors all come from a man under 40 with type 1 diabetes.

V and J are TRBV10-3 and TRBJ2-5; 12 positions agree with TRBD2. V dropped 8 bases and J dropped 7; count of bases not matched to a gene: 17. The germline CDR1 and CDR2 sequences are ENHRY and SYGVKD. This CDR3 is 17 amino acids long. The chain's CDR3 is CAISPGWTSGDQVTQYF. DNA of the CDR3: TGTGCCATCTCCCCGGGGTGGACTAGCGGGGATCAGGTGACCCAGTACTTC.

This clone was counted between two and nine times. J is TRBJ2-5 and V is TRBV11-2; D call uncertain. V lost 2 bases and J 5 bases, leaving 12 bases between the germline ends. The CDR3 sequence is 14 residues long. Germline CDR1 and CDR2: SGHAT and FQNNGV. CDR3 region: CASSLKGSRETQYF. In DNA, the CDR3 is TGTGCCAGCAGCTTAAAGGGATCAAGGGAGACCCAGTACTTC. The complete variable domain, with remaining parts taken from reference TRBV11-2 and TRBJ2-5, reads EAGVAQSPRYKIIEKRQSVAFWCNPISGHATLYWYQQILGQGPKLLIQFQNNGVVDDSQLPKDRFSAERLKGVDSTLKIQPAKLEDSAVYLCASSLKGSRETQYFGPGTRLLVL.

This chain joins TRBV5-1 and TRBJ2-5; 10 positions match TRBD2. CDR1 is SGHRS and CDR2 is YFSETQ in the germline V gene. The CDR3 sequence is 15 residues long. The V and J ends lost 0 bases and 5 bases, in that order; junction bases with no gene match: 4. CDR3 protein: CASSLVSSGGETQYF. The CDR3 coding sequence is TGCGCCAGCAGCTTGGTGTCTAGCGGGGGTGAGACCCAGTACTTC.

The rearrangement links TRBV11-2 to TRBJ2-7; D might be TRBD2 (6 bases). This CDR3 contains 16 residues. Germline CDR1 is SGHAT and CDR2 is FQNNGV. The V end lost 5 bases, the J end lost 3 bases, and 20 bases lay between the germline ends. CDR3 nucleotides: TGTGCCAGCAGCCGGATGGCCGGGAGTACCCTCTACGAGCAGTACTTC. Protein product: CASSRMAGSTLYEQYF. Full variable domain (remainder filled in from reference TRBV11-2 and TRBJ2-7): EAGVAQSPRYKIIEKRQSVAFWCNPISGHATLYWYQQILGQGPKLLIQFQNNGVVDDSQLPKDRFSAERLKGVDSTLKIQPAKLEDSAVYLCASSRMAGSTLYEQYFGPGTRLTVT.

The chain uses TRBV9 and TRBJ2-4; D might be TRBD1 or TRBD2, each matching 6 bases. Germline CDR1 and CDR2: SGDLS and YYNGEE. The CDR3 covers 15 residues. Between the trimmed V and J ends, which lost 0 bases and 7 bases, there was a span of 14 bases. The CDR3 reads CASSVDGGPGNIQYF. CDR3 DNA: TGTGCCAGCAGCGTAGACGGGGGCCCCGGGAACATTCAGTACTTC.

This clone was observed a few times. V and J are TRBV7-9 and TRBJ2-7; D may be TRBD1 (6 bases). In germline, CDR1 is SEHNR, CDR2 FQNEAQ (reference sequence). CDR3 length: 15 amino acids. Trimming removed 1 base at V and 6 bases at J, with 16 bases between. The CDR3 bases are TGTGCCAGCAGCTTAGGGGAGAACAGGGTGGGCGAGCAGTACTTC. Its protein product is CASSLGENRVGEQYF.

The CDR3 DNA reads TGTGCCAGCAGCCCCTACGGGGGCCGCGGGGTGTACGAGCAGTACTTC. Translating gives CASSPYGGRGVYEQYF. V is TRBV28 and J is TRBJ2-7; D may be TRBD1 or TRBD2 (6 bases each). V lost 6 bases, J lost 4 bases, and 22 bases lay in between. Germline lookup yields CDR1 MDHEN and CDR2 SYDVKM. This CDR3 is 16 amino acids long.

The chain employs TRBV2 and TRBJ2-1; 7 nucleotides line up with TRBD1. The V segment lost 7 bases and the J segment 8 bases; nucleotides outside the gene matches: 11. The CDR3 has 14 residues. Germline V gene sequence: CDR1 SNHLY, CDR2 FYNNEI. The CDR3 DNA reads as TGTGCCAGCACCCGACAGGGCCCCAGGGATGAGCAGTTCTTC. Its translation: CASTRQGPRDEQFF.

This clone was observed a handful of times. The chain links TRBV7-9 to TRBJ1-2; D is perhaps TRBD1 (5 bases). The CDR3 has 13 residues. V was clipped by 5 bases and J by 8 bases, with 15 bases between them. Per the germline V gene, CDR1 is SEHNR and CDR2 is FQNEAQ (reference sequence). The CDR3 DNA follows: TGTGCCAGCAGCCAACAGCAGGGTAGAGGCTACACCTTC. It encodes CASSQQQGRGYTF. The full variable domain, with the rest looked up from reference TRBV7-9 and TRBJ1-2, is DTGVSQNPRHKITKRGQNVTFRCDPISEHNRLYWYRQTLGQGPEFLTYFQNEAQLEKSRLLSDRFSAERPKGSFSTLEIQRTEQGDSAMYLCASSQQQGRGYTFGSGTRLTVV.

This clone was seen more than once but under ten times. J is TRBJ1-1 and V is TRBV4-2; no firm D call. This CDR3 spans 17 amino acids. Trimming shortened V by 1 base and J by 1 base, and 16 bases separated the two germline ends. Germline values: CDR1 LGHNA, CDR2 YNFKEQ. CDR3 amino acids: CASSQVGAGAANTEAFF. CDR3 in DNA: TGTGCCAGCAGCCAAGTCGGTGCCGGTGCCGCGAACACTGAAGCTTTCTTT.

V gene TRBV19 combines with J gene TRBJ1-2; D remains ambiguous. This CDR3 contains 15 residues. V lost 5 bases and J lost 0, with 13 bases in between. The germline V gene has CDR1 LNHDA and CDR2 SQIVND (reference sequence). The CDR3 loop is CASSLWELTNYGYTF. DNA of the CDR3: TGTGCCAGTAGTCTCTGGGAGCTTACTAACTATGGCTACACCTTC.

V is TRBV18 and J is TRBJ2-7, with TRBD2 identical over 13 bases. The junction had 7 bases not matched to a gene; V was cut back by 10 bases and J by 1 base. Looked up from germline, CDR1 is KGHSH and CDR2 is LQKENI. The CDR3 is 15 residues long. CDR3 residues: CATRTSGGNSYEQYF. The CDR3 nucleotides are TGTGCCACACGGACTAGCGGGGGTAATTCCTACGAGCAGTACTTC.

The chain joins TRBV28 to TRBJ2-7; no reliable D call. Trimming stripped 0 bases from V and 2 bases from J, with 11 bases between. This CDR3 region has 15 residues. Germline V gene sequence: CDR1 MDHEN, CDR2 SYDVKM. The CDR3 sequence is CASSLWSSGTYEQYF. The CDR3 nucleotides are TGTGCCAGCAGTTTATGGTCGTCAGGAACCTACGAGCAGTACTTC.

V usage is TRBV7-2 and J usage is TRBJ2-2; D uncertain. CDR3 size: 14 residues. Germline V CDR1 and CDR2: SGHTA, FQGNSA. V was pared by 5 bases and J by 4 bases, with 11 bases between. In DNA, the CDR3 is TGTGCCAGCAGCCCGTGGAGTGTCACCGGGGAGCTGTTTTTT. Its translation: CASSPWSVTGELFF.

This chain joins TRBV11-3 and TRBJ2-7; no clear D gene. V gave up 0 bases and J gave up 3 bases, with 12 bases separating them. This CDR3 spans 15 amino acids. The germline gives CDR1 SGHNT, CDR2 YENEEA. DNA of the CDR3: TGTGCCAGCAGCTTAGATTCCCGCTCCTTCTACGAGCAGTACTTC. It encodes CASSLDSRSFYEQYF.

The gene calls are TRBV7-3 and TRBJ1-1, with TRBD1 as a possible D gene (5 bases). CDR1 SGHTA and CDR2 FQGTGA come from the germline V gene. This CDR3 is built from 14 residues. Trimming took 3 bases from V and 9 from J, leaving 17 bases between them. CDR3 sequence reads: CASSFGGQASQAFF. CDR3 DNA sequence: TGTGCCAGCAGCTTCGGCGGACAAGCTTCCCAAGCTTTCTTT.

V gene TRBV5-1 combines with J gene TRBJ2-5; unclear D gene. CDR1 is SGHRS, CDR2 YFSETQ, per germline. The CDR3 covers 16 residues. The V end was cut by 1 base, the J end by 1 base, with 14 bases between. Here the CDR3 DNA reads TGCGCCAGCAGCTTGTACGGTGTCAGCGTCCAAGAGACCCAGTACTTC. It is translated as CASSLYGVSVQETQYF.

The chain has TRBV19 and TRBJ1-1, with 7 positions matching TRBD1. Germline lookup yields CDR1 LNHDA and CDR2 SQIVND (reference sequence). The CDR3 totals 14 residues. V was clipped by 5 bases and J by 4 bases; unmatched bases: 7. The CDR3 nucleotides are TGTGCCAGTAGTCCCCTGACAGGGTTCACTGAAGCTTTCTTT. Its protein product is CASSPLTGFTEAFF.

The CDR3 nucleotides read TGTGCCAGCAGCTTAGAGCCGGGGGTCGGCACAGATACGCAGTATTTT. Translated: CASSLEPGVGTDTQYF. The rearrangement links TRBV7-9 to TRBJ2-3; tentative D call: TRBD2 (6 bases). Germline V gene lookup returns CDR1 SEHNR and CDR2 FQNEAQ (reference sequence). This CDR3 has 16 residues. The V end was cut by 1 base, the J end by 1 base, with 12 bases between. The variable domain in full, completed from reference TRBV7-9 and TRBJ2-3, reads DTGVSQNPRHKITKRGQNVTFRCDPISEHNRLYWYRQTLGQGPEFLTYFQNEAQLEKSRLLSDRFSAERPKGSFSTLEIQRTEQGDSAMYLCASSLEPGVGTDTQYFGPGTRLTVL.

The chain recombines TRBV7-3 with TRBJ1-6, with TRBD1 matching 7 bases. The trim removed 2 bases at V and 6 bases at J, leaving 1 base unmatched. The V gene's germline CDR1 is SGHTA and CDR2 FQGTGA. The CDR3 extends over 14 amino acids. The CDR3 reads CASSLGTVNSPLHF. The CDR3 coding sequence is TGTGCCAGCAGCTTAGGGACAGTTAATTCACCCCTCCACTTT.

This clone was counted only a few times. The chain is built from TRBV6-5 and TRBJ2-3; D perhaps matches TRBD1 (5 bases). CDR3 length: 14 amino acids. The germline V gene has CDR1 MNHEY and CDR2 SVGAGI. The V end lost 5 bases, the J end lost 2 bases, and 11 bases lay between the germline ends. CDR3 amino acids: CASSEVRATDTQYF. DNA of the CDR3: TGTGCCAGCAGTGAAGTCAGGGCCACAGATACGCAGTATTTT.

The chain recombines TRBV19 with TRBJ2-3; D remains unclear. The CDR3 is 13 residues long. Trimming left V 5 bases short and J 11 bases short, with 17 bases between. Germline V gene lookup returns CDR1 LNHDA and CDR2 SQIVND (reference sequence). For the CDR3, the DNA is TGTGCCAGTAGTCCCCGACCTGAAGAGAGGCAGTATTTT. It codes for CASSPRPEERQYF.